The 8 T cell receptor beta chains below all came from one sample that was sequenced in a study of shared clonotypes between healthy human individuals. The protocol was immunoSEQ multiplex PCR, while the TCRdb copy is restricted to in-frame clones and leaves out a portion. The table shows more than 2 million clones, with 85% to 95% occurring only once. The material sequenced was naive CD4+ T cells sorted from blood. The subset here: CD45RA+ positively selected. The receptors shown here come from a man aged 18-30 years in good health.

The rearrangement uses TRBV2 and TRBJ1-5, with D hard to call. Trimming cost V 3 bases and J 1 base, with 10 bases left between them. The CDR3 is 15 amino acids. Germline V gene data show CDR1 as SNHLY and CDR2 as FYNNEI. The CDR3 loop reads CASSEYGSSNQPQHF. The CDR3 nucleotides read TGTGCCAGCAGTGAGTATGGTTCCAGCAATCAGCCCCAGCATTTT.

This sequence joins TRBV27 and TRBJ2-2, with D perhaps matching TRBD1 (6 bases). Trimming pared 5 bases from V and 0 bases from J, leaving 13 bases between. The germline CDR1 and CDR2 sequences are MNHEY and SMNVEV (reference sequence). This CDR3 region has 16 residues. The CDR3 is CASSPIRTANTGELFF. CDR3 nucleotides: TGTGCCAGCAGTCCCATCCGGACAGCGAACACCGGGGAGCTGTTTTTT.

This rearrangement joins TRBV11-2 to TRBJ1-5; 8 bases line up with TRBD1. Trimming took 4 bases from V and 5 from J; bases not matched to a gene: 7. CDR3 length: 15 amino acids. The germline V gene has CDR1 SGHAT and CDR2 FQNNGV. In DNA form, the CDR3 reads TGTGCCAGCAGCTCCTTGGACAGGGTCTATCAGCCCCAGCATTTT. Amino acid sequence: CASSSLDRVYQPQHF.

J is TRBJ2-1 and V is TRBV5-8; weak D call: TRBD1 (6 bases). This CDR3 has 15 amino acids. CDR1 SGHTS and CDR2 YDEGEE come from the germline V gene. V was pared by 0 bases and J by 2 bases, with 9 bases between. This CDR3 is CASSLGRGTYNEQFF. DNA for the CDR3: TGTGCCAGCAGCTTGGGCAGGGGTACCTACAATGAGCAGTTCTTC.

V gene TRBV4-1 combines with J gene TRBJ2-7; D not certain. The V end was cut by 4 bases, the J end by 3 bases, with 13 bases between. There are 14 residues in the CDR3. The germline V gene has CDR1 MGHRA and CDR2 YSYEKL. CDR3 sequence: CASSPNIARYEQYF. The CDR3, as DNA: TGCGCCAGCAGCCCGAACATTGCCCGCTACGAGCAGTACTTC.

The rearrangement links TRBV5-1 to TRBJ2-5; D perhaps matches TRBD1 (6 bases). Looked up from germline, CDR1 is SGHRS and CDR2 is YFSETQ. The CDR3 consists of 14 residues. V gave up 6 bases and J gave up 4 bases, with 16 bases separating them. This CDR3 is CASTATGSLETQYF. The CDR3 DNA reads as TGCGCCAGCACCGCGACAGGTTCCTTAGAGACCCAGTACTTC. The whole variable domain, filled in from reference TRBV5-1 and TRBJ2-5, reads KAGVTQTPRYLIKTRGQQVTLSCSPISGHRSVSWYQQTPGQGLQFLFEYFSETQRNKGNFPGRFSGRQFSNSRSEMNVSTLELGDSALYLCASTATGSLETQYFGPGTRLLVL.

This chain connects TRBV10-1 to TRBJ2-3, with D possibly being TRBD1 or TRBD2 (5 bases each). In germline, CDR1 is WNHNN, CDR2 SYGVQD (reference sequence). The CDR3 has 15 amino acids. V dropped 2 bases and J dropped 6 bases, with 15 bases sitting between them. CDR3 region: CASSEPGRSVDTQYF. The CDR3 region has the DNA TGCGCCAGCAGTGAGCCGGGACGGAGTGTGGATACGCAGTATTTT.

The rearrangement uses TRBV5-1 and TRBJ1-6; weak D call: TRBD1 (6 bases). The CDR3 is 17 residues long. From germline, CDR1 is SGHRS and CDR2 YFSETQ. Trimming pared 4 bases from V and 0 bases from J, leaving 14 bases between. For the CDR3, the DNA is TGCGCCAGCAGCCCCCAAGGGGGGAGCTCCTATAATTCACCCCTCCACTTT. It codes for CASSPQGGSSYNSPLHF.